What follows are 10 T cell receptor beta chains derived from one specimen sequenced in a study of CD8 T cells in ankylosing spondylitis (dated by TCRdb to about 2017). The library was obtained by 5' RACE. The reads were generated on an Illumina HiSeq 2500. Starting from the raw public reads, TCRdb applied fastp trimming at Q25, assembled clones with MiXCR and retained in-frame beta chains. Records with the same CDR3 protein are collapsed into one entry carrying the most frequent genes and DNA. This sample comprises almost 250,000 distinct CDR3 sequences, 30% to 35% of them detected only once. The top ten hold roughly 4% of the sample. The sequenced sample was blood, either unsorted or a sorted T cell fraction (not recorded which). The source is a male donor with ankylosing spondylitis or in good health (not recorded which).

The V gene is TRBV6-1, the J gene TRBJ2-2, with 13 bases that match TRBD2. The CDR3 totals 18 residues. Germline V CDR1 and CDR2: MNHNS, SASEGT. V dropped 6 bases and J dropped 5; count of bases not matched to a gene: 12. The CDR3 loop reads CASRTQTSGGSRTGELFF. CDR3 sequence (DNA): TGTGCCAGCAGGACCCAGACTAGCGGGGGGAGTCGAACCGGGGAGCTGTTTTTT.

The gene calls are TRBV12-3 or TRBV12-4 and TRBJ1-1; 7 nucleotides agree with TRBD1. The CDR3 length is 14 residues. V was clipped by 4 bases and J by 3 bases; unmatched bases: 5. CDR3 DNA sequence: TGTGCCAGCAGTTCGGAGGGGGCAGACACTGAAGCTTTCTTT. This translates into CASSSEGADTEAFF.

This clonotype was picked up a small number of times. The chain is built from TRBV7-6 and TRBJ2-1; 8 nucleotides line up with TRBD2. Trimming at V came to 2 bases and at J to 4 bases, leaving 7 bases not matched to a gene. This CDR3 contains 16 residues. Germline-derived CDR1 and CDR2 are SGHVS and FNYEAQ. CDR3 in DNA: TGTGCCAGCAGCTTAAGGGCTAGCGGGCCTTACAATGAGCAGTTCTTC. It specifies CASSLRASGPYNEQFF.

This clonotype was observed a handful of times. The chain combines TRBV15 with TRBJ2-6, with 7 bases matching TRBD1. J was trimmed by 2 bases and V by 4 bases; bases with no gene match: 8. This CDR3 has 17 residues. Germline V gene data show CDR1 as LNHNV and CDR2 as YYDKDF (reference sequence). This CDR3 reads CATSTSTGVTGANVLTF. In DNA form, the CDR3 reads TGTGCCACCAGCACTAGCACAGGGGTTACTGGGGCCAACGTCCTGACTTTC.

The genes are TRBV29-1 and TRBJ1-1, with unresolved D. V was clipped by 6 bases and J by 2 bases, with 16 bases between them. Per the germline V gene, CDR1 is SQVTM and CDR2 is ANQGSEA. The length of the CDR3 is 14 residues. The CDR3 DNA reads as TGCAGCGTCCTCCCGAGGACGGAAAACACTGAAGCTTTCTTT. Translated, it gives CSVLPRTENTEAFF.

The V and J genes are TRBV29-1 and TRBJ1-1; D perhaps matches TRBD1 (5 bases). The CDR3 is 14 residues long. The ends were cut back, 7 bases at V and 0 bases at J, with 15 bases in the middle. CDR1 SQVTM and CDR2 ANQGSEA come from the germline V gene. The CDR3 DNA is TGCAGCGCCGGGGGGGTACTGGTGAACACTGAAGCTTTCTTT. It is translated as CSAGGVLVNTEAFF.

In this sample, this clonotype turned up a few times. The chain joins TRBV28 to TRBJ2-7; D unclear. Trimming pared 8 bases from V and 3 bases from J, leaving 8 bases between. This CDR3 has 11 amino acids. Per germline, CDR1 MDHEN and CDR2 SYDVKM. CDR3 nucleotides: TGTGCCAGCCTCGACCGCTACGAGCAGTACTTC. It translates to CASLDRYEQYF. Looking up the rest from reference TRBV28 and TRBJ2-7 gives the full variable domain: DVKVTQSSRYLVKRTGEKVFLECVQDMDHENMFWYRQDPGLGLRLIYFSYDVKMKEKGDIPEGYSVSREKKERFSLILESASTNQTSMYLCASLDRYEQYFGPGTRLTVT.

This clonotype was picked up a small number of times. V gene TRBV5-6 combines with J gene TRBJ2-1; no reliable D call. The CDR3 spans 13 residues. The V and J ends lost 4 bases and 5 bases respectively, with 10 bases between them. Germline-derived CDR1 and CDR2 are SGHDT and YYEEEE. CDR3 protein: CASSLVVHNEQFF. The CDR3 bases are TGTGCCAGCAGCCTGGTGGTACACAATGAGCAGTTCTTC.

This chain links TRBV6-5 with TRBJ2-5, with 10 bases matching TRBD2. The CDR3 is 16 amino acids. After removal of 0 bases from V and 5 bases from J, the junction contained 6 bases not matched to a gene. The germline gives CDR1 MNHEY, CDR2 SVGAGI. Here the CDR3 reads CASSYSLGTSVETQYF. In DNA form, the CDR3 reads TGTGCCAGCAGTTACTCTCTTGGGACTAGCGTGGAGACCCAGTACTTC.

The CDR3 DNA is TGTGCCAGCATGGGGGTCTGGGTTGATGAAAAACTGTTTTTT. Translation gives CASMGVWVDEKLFF. The chain links TRBV2 to TRBJ1-4; possible D gene TRBD1, 5 bases. The germline gives CDR1 SNHLY, CDR2 FYNNEI. V gave up 7 bases and J gave up 6 bases, with 15 bases separating them. This CDR3 region has 14 residues. Complete variable domain (other parts from reference TRBV2 and TRBJ1-4): EPEVTQTPSHQVTQMGQEVILRCVPISNHLYFYWYRQILGQKVEFLVSFYNNEISEKSEIFDDQFSVERPDGSNFTLKIRSTKLEDSAMYFCASMGVWVDEKLFFGSGTQLSVL.